This entry describes one T cell receptor (beta chain). Treatment specified: about 20 received Ad26.COV2.S at low or high dose, single or two shots; about 5 received placebo; per-sample allocation not given. Sample collection was performed on day 63 after the first vaccine or placebo injection. Assay: immunoSEQ multiplex PCR; the TCRdb copy retains only in-frame clones and omits some. Of about 680,000 clones in the sample, more than 70% were seen once. The entry originates in a study of Ad26.COV2.S vaccination and SARS-CoV-2 variants. Germline V gene lookup returns CDR1 KGHSH and CDR2 LQKENI. The V gene lost 2 bases and the J gene lost 2 bases, with 13 bases spanning the gap. The CDR3 extends over 16 amino acids.

The chain joins TRBV18 to TRBJ2-1; D may be TRBD1 (6 bases). This clonotype was sampled from a person aged 18-60 years who received the Ad26.COV2.S COVID-19 vaccine or a placebo. The specimen was peripheral blood, collected in a trial of Ad26.COV2.S vaccine versus placebo. For the CDR3, the DNA is TGTGCCAGCTCACCAGGTTCAGGGGTAACCTACAATGAGCAGTTCTTC. Residues: CASSPGSGVTYNEQFF.